This T cell receptor (beta chain) was profiled in a study of blood T cell repertoires in COVID-19 (TCRdb year 2020). For the wider study: The collaborator samples originated in the United States, Italy and Spain and spanned the acute and convalescent phases of COVID-19. The prospective study material was composed of cDNA or gDNA derived from T cells, B-cell-depleted T cells, or PBMCs. Deeply sampled blood TCRbeta repertoires from subjects exposed to, actively infected with, or recovered from COVID-19 were included in the dataset. The repertoires were made available in a free public database intended to serve as a resource for research on the immune response to SARS-CoV-2. The samples were drawn from two sources: the first 160 participants of the ongoing ImmuneRACE study, and 1,254 subjects contributed by 6 global collaborators. Sample metadata almost always included a de-identified subject ID, COVID-19 status, age in years and sex. Where available, HLA class I and class II types were taken from metadata supplied by the sample provider and were not determined by assay-based typing.

Points the paper makes about the study in general: The amount of clinical and demographic metadata varied by source and participant and was provided uncurated.

Concerning this clone itself: Its specific antigen is unknown. Qualities for individual bases were not recorded, and no much larger clone is one base off.

Collaborating institutions collected whole blood in K2EDTA tubes following their own protocols. Collaborator samples were shipped for TCRbeta analysis as frozen whole blood, isolated PBMCs, or DNA extracted from either sample type. TCRbeta CDR3 regions were amplified from genomic DNA by means of the immunoSEQ Assay, a bias-controlled multiplex PCR. The source study handled its data this way. The number of nucleated cells in each sample was estimated from the amplification of reference gene primers within the assay. To quantify the absolute abundance of each unique TCRbeta CDR3 rearrangement, sequence reads were collapsed and filtered. Productive Simpson clonality was computed per sample as the square root of Simpson's diversity index over productive rearrangements. In TCRdb, the immuneACCESS table is reduced to in-frame sequences with V and J assigned. These tables do not hold every clone; where another copy was compared, an unresolved V gene accounts for under half, and the others remain unexplained. V, J and clone size were drawn from that table, and D and trimming were deduced from the DNA. The sample table lists 140,000 to 150,000 clones, approximately 81% of them with a count of one. Clones ranked in the top ten supply 8.2% of the sample.

The CDR3 runs 16 residues from the cysteine to the phenylalanine. CDR3 DNA only is kept here, 48 bases in frame from base 1. The germline V gene specifies SNHLY as CDR1 and FYNNEI as CDR2. V lost 5 bases and J lost 7 bases, and the count of bases not matched to a germline gene is 10. The chain couples TRBV2 to TRBJ2-2; 10 of the junction bases match TRBD2. This sequence was found in a human donor in a cohort sampled during active COVID-19. The sequenced material came from peripheral blood. The CDR3 region reads CASSRSGRAASGELFF. The DNA sequence is as follows: TGTGCCAGCAGTCGGAGCGGGAGGGCCGCCAGCGGGGAGCTGTTTTTT.